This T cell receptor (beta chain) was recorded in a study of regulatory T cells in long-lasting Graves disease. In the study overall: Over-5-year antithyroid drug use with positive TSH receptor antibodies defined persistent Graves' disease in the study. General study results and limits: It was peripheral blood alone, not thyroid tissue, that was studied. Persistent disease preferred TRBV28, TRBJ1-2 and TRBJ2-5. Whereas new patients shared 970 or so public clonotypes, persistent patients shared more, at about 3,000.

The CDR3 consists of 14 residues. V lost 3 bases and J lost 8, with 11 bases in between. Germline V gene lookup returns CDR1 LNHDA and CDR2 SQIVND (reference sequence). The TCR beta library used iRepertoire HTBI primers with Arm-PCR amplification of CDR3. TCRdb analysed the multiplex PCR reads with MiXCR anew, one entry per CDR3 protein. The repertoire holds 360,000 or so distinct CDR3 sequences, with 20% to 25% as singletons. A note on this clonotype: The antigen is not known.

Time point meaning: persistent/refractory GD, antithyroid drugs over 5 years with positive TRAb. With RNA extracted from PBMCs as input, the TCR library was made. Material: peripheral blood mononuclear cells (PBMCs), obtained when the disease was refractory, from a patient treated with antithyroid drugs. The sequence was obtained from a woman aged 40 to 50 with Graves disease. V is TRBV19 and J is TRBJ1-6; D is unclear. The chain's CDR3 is CASSISWNDSPLHF. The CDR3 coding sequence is TGTGCCAGTAGTATTTCCTGGAACGATTCACCCCTCCACTTT. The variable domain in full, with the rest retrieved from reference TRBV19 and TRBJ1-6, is DGGITQSPKYLFRKEGQNVTLSCEQNLNHDAMYWYRQDPGQGLRLIYYSQIVNDFQKGDIAEGYSVSREKKESFPLTVTSAQKNPTAFYLCASSISWNDSPLHFGNGTRLTVT.